This T cell receptor (beta chain) was documented in a study of blood T cell repertoires in COVID-19 (dated by TCRdb to the early 2020s). Regarding the research as a whole: Collaborator samples came from the United States, Italy and Spain and covered acute and convalescent phases of COVID-19. The material from the prospective study consisted of cDNA or gDNA derived from T cells, B-cell-depleted T cells, or PBMCs. Deeply sampled blood TCRbeta repertoires from subjects exposed to, actively infected with, or recovered from COVID-19 were included in the dataset. A freely available public database, intended as a resource for researchers studying the immune response to SARS-CoV-2, is where the repertoires were released. The samples were drawn from two sources: the first 160 participants of the ongoing ImmuneRACE study, and 1,200 or so subjects contributed by 6 global collaborators. Sample metadata almost always included a de-identified subject ID, COVID-19 status, age in years and sex. HLA class I and class II types, where available, came from metadata supplied by the sample provider rather than from assay-based typing.

The immunoSEQ Assay, a bias-controlled multiplex PCR, was used to amplify TCRbeta CDR3 regions from genomic DNA. On the authors' methods: The number of nucleated cells in each sample was estimated by amplification of reference gene primers within the assay. Sequence reads were collapsed and filtered to measure the absolute abundance of every unique TCRbeta CDR3 rearrangement. Productive Simpson clonality was computed per sample as the square root of Simpson's diversity index over productive rearrangements. What TCRdb holds here is the immuneACCESS table cut down to in-frame rearrangements. Part of the clones is not present; checked against another copy, under half of the missing clones reflect an unresolved V gene, and the others are unexplained. That table furnishes V, J and clone size, whereas the DNA furnished D and trimming. For this sample there are around 100,000 clones; about 77% appear just once. Of the sample, under 35% is held by the ten largest clones.

Points the paper makes about the study in general: The amount of clinical and demographic metadata varied by source and participant and was provided uncurated.

The collaborating institutions used their own protocols to collect whole blood in K2EDTA tubes. For TCRbeta analysis, collaborator samples were shipped as frozen whole blood, as isolated PBMCs, or as DNA extracted from either sample type. About this clone: The antigen it recognizes is unknown. It has no much larger one-base neighbor in the sample; base qualities were not kept.

The sequence was collected from a man between 65 and 80 years old with active or convalescent COVID-19. Sequencing used peripheral blood.

The CDR3 protein sequence reads: CASAYGGGALHF. The DNA reads as follows: TGTGCCAGCGCTTACGGGGGGGGAGCCCTCCACTTT. The receptor chain draws on TRBV7-6 and TRBJ1-6; possibly the D gene is TRBD1, per 5 matching bases. The CDR3, from cysteine to phenylalanine, totals 12 residues. Only the CDR3 portion is preserved as DNA: 36 bases, with reading frame beginning at the first base. Trimming removed 8 bases from V and 14 bases from J, leaving 16 bases between the germline ends. The germline V gene supplies CDR1 SGHVS and CDR2 FNYEAQ.